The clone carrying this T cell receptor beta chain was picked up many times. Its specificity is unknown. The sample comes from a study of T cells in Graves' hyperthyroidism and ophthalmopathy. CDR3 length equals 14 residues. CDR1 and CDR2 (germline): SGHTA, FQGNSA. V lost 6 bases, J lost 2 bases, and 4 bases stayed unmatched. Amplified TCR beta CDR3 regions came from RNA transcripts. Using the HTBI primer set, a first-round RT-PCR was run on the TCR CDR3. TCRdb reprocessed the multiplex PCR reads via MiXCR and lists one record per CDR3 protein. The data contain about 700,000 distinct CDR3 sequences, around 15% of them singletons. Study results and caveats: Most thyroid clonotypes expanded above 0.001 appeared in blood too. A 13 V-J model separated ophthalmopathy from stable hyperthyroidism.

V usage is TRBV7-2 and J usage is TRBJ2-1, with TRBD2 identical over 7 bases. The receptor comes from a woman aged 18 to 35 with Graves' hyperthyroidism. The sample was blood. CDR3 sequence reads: CASREAGAYNEQFF. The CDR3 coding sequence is TGTGCCAGCAGAGAGGCGGGGGCCTACAATGAGCAGTTCTTC.